This is a list of T cell receptor beta chains from one sample in a study of T-cell reconstitution after alpha-beta-depleted transplantation in children. A single record per CDR3 protein comes from TCRdb applying MiXCR to the PCR reads. Among about 300,000 distinct CDR3 sequences listed, about 7.3% were seen once. The sample consisted of peripheral blood, taken 360 days after TCRalphabeta/CD19-depleted stem cell transplant. The receptors originated from a female patient between 2 and 15 years old who had a stem cell transplant for Fanconi anemia, so the T cells may come from the graft donor. CDR3s include the opening cysteine and the closing phenylalanine or tryptophan. The D gene is left open where the match is weak. Rows may omit the clone size; those that give it use once, few, many or a size class.

v_call: TRBV25-1
j_call: TRBJ1-6
d_call: NA
clone_size: many
cdr3_aa: CASSDMPARSSYNSPLHF
cdr3_nt: TGTGCCAGCAGTGATATGCCAGCCAGGAGCTCCTATAATTCACCCCTCCACTTT

v_call: TRBV6-5
j_call: TRBJ2-3
d_call: NA
clone_size: many
cdr3_aa: CASSYQLDTGLGVTDTQYF
cdr3_nt: TGTGCCAGCAGTTACCAACTGGACACCGGTCTTGGGGTAACAGATACGCAGTATTTT

v_call: TRBV2
j_call: TRBJ2-5
d_call: TRBD1
clone_size: few
cdr3_aa: CASSTYGTGIGETQYF
cdr3_nt: TGTGCCAGCAGTACTTACGGGACAGGGATCGGAGAGACCCAGTACTTC

v_call: TRBV12-3/TRBV12-4
j_call: TRBJ2-1
d_call: NA
clone_size: many
cdr3_aa: CASSPYTSYNEQFF
cdr3_nt: TGTGCCAGCAGTCCGTATACTAGCTACAATGAGCAGTTCTTC

v_call: TRBV3-1
j_call: TRBJ2-1
d_call: TRBD2
clone_size: many
cdr3_aa: CASSQVGVAVAGVDNEQFF
cdr3_nt: TGTGCCAGCAGCCAAGTAGGGGTCGCGGTAGCGGGAGTAGATAATGAGCAGTTCTTC

v_call: TRBV7-6
j_call: TRBJ2-2
d_call: NA
clone_size: many
cdr3_aa: CAGSGGANTGELFF
cdr3_nt: TGTGCCGGGTCTGGTGGGGCGAACACCGGGGAGCTGTTTTTT

v_call: TRBV18
j_call: TRBJ2-2
d_call: NA
clone_size: NA
cdr3_aa: CASSRSPGELFF
cdr3_nt: TGTGCCAGCTCTCGCAGCCCCGGGGAGCTGTTTTTT

v_call: TRBV6-1
j_call: TRBJ2-1
d_call: NA
clone_size: many
cdr3_aa: CASIGSGSLYNEQFF
cdr3_nt: TGTGCCAGCATTGGTAGCGGTTCCCTTTACAATGAGCAGTTCTTC

v_call: TRBV11-2
j_call: TRBJ2-5
d_call: NA
clone_size: few
cdr3_aa: CASSSSLGETQYF
cdr3_nt: TGTGCCAGCAGCTCCTCCCTTGGGGAGACCCAGTACTTC

v_call: TRBV5-4
j_call: TRBJ2-2
d_call: NA
clone_size: many
cdr3_aa: CASSLALPNTGELFF
cdr3_nt: TGTGCCAGCAGCCTCGCATTACCGAACACCGGGGAGCTGTTTTTT

v_call: TRBV5-1
j_call: TRBJ1-1
d_call: NA
clone_size: many
cdr3_aa: CASSLDQGRFSEAFF
cdr3_nt: TGCGCCAGCAGCTTGGACCAGGGGCGGTTTTCTGAAGCTTTCTTT

v_call: TRBV5-1
j_call: TRBJ1-1
d_call: NA
clone_size: many
cdr3_aa: CASSLEGIYTEAFF
cdr3_nt: TGCGCCAGCAGCTTGGAGGGGATTTACACTGAAGCTTTCTTT

v_call: TRBV6-5
j_call: TRBJ1-4
d_call: NA
clone_size: NA
cdr3_aa: CASSYDRRNEKLFF
cdr3_nt: TGTGCCAGCAGTTATGACAGGAGAAATGAAAAACTGTTTTTT

v_call: TRBV27
j_call: TRBJ1-1
d_call: NA
clone_size: many
cdr3_aa: CASSGRSNTEAFF
cdr3_nt: TGTGCCAGCAGTGGGCGATCGAACACTGAAGCTTTCTTT

v_call: TRBV7-8
j_call: TRBJ1-2
d_call: NA
clone_size: NA
cdr3_aa: CASSLLGTVADTF
cdr3_nt: TGTGCCAGCAGCTTATTAGGGACTGTAGCGGATACCTTC

v_call: TRBV29-1
j_call: TRBJ2-4
d_call: NA
clone_size: many
cdr3_aa: CSVRTSNIQYF
cdr3_nt: TGCAGCGTCCGGACAAGTAACATTCAGTACTTC

v_call: TRBV18
j_call: TRBJ1-5
d_call: NA
clone_size: few
cdr3_aa: CASSPSGNQPQHF
cdr3_nt: TGTGCCAGCTCCCCCAGCGGGAATCAGCCCCAGCATTTT

v_call: TRBV29-1
j_call: TRBJ2-1
d_call: NA
clone_size: many
cdr3_aa: CSVEPSTVTMGEQFF
cdr3_nt: TGCAGCGTTGAACCGTCGACAGTCACCATGGGTGAGCAGTTCTTC

v_call: TRBV20-1
j_call: TRBJ2-3
d_call: TRBD2
clone_size: many
cdr3_aa: CSATVAGGWGAPDTQYF
cdr3_nt: TGCAGTGCTACGGTAGCGGGAGGGTGGGGTGCGCCAGATACGCAGTATTTT

v_call: TRBV6-2/TRBV6-3
j_call: TRBJ2-1
d_call: NA
clone_size: many
cdr3_aa: CASSYSGLSEQFF
cdr3_nt: TGTGCCAGCAGTTACTCGGGGCTGAGTGAGCAGTTCTTC

v_call: TRBV11-1
j_call: TRBJ2-7
d_call: NA
clone_size: many
cdr3_aa: CASSRRQGGYEQYF
cdr3_nt: TGTGCCAGCAGCCGTAGACAGGGAGGCTACGAGCAGTACTTC

v_call: TRBV28
j_call: TRBJ2-1
d_call: NA
clone_size: many
cdr3_aa: CSLERGNEQFF
cdr3_nt: TGTTCTCTCGAAAGGGGGAATGAGCAGTTCTTC

v_call: TRBV6-2/TRBV6-3
j_call: TRBJ2-1
d_call: TRBD1
clone_size: few
cdr3_aa: CASSRTGITYNEQFF
cdr3_nt: TGTGCCAGCAGTAGGACAGGGATCACCTACAATGAGCAGTTCTTC

v_call: TRBV10-3
j_call: TRBJ2-2
d_call: TRBD1
clone_size: many
cdr3_aa: CAISRTGVSTNTGELFF
cdr3_nt: TGTGCCATCAGCCGGACAGGGGTCTCCACGAACACCGGGGAGCTGTTTTTT

v_call: TRBV7-6
j_call: TRBJ1-3
d_call: NA
clone_size: few
cdr3_aa: CASSLAPRGQSGNTIYF
cdr3_nt: TGTGCCAGCAGCTTAGCCCCCAGGGGCCAATCTGGAAACACCATATATTTT

v_call: TRBV20-1
j_call: TRBJ2-5
d_call: NA
clone_size: many
cdr3_aa: CSAVQETQYF
cdr3_nt: TGCAGTGCCGTCCAAGAGACCCAGTACTTC

v_call: TRBV28
j_call: TRBJ2-2
d_call: NA
clone_size: NA
cdr3_aa: CASSPPGGVDGELFF
cdr3_nt: TGTGCCAGCAGTCCCCCGGGGGGCGTCGACGGGGAGCTGTTTTTT

v_call: TRBV19
j_call: TRBJ2-2
d_call: NA
clone_size: few
cdr3_aa: CASSIGPANTGELFF
cdr3_nt: TGTGCCAGTAGTATCGGTCCGGCCAACACCGGGGAGCTGTTTTTT

v_call: TRBV20-1
j_call: TRBJ2-4
d_call: TRBD1
clone_size: many
cdr3_aa: CSAPGQGIPKNIQYF
cdr3_nt: TGCAGTGCTCCGGGACAGGGGATCCCCAAAAACATTCAGTACTTC

v_call: TRBV20-1
j_call: TRBJ1-1
d_call: NA
clone_size: few
cdr3_aa: CSARDRQGWNTEAFF
cdr3_nt: TGCAGTGCTAGAGATCGGCAGGGTTGGAACACTGAAGCTTTCTTT

v_call: TRBV12-3/TRBV12-4
j_call: TRBJ2-5
d_call: TRBD2
clone_size: few
cdr3_aa: CAISLVLAGGPVAETQYF
cdr3_nt: TGTGCCATCAGTTTAGTTTTAGCGGGGGGGCCCGTTGCAGAGACCCAGTACTTC

v_call: TRBV5-1
j_call: TRBJ2-1
d_call: TRBD2
clone_size: many
cdr3_aa: CASSRTGTSGYNEQFF
cdr3_nt: TGCGCCAGCAGCCGTACCGGGACTAGCGGGTACAATGAGCAGTTCTTC

v_call: TRBV20-1
j_call: TRBJ2-1
d_call: NA
clone_size: many
cdr3_aa: CSAEGYLGEQFF
cdr3_nt: TGCAGTGCCGAAGGCTACTTGGGTGAGCAGTTCTTC

v_call: TRBV7-2
j_call: TRBJ2-5
d_call: TRBD2
clone_size: many
cdr3_aa: CASSPDAGGVKTQYF
cdr3_nt: TGTGCCAGCAGCCCCGATGCGGGGGGCGTGAAGACCCAGTACTTC

v_call: TRBV5-1
j_call: TRBJ1-1
d_call: NA
clone_size: few
cdr3_aa: CASSHPGDTSTEAFF
cdr3_nt: TGCGCCAGCAGCCACCCGGGGGACACCTCCACTGAAGCTTTCTTT

v_call: TRBV7-9
j_call: TRBJ2-7
d_call: NA
clone_size: few
cdr3_aa: CASSPAPPYEQYF
cdr3_nt: TGTGCCAGCAGCCCAGCGCCCCCCTACGAGCAGTACTTC

v_call: TRBV4-3
j_call: TRBJ2-2
d_call: TRBD1
clone_size: NA
cdr3_aa: CASSQLTAGTGLISGELFF
cdr3_nt: TGCGCCAGCAGCCAATTGACGGCCGGGACAGGGCTTATCTCCGGGGAGCTGTTTTTT

v_call: TRBV2
j_call: TRBJ2-1
d_call: NA
clone_size: NA
cdr3_aa: CAFRNRARVLSSYNEQFF
cdr3_nt: TGTGCCTTCAGAAATAGAGCGAGAGTATTGTCTTCCTACAATGAGCAGTTCTTC

v_call: TRBV15
j_call: TRBJ2-5
d_call: NA
clone_size: NA
cdr3_aa: CATGGKIQETQYF
cdr3_nt: TGTGCCACCGGAGGCAAAATTCAAGAGACCCAGTACTTC

v_call: TRBV7-6
j_call: TRBJ1-5
d_call: NA
clone_size: few
cdr3_aa: CASSLKAGSQPQHF
cdr3_nt: TGTGCCAGCAGCTTAAAAGCGGGGAGTCAGCCCCAGCATTTT

v_call: TRBV4-1
j_call: TRBJ2-7
d_call: NA
clone_size: NA
cdr3_aa: CASSQEAGPYEQYF
cdr3_nt: TGCGCCAGCAGCCAAGAAGCAGGGCCCTACGAGCAGTACTTC